This T cell receptor (beta chain) was identified during a study of cytomegalovirus exposure and HLA in healthy donors. Findings and caveats of the study: The listing of approximately 160 TCR beta chains classed them as cytomegalovirus-associated. It was confirmed in vitro that three of the CMV-associated chains were specific for CMV antigens. The majority of TCR sequences were rare, yet some public TCRs appeared in many donors. Reported performance of the classifier showed diagnosis of cytomegalovirus status with high specificity and sensitivity.

In regard to this clone: Its matching antigen is unknown.

Libraries were prepared by immunoSEQ multiplex PCR; TCRdb keeps only in-frame clonotypes and omits some of them. The top ten hold 4% to 5% of the sample, which has approximately 160,000 clones, approximately 89% seen once. V lost 1 base, J lost 2 bases, and 9 bases lay in between. CDR3 length: 14 residues. Germline V gives CDR1 GTSNPN, CDR2 SVGIG (reference sequence). The clonotype originates from a man younger than 35 in good health and CMV-seropositive. Sequencing input: PBMCs. The chain recombines TRBV30 with TRBJ2-1; a weak D match, TRBD1 (5 bases). The CDR3, as DNA: TGTGCCTGGAGTGACAGGTCAACCTACAATGAGCAGTTCTTC. Protein sequence: CAWSDRSTYNEQFF.